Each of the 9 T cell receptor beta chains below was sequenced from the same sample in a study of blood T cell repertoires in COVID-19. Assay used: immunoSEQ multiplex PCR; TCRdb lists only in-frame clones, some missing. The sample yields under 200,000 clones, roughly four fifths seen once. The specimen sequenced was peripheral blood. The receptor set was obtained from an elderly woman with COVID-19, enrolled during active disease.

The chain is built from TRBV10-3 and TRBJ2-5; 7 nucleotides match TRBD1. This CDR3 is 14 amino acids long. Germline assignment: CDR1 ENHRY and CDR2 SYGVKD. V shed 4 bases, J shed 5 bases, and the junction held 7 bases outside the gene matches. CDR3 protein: CAISGRQGGETQYF. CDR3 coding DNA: TGTGCCATCAGTGGGAGACAGGGTGGGGAGACCCAGTACTTC.

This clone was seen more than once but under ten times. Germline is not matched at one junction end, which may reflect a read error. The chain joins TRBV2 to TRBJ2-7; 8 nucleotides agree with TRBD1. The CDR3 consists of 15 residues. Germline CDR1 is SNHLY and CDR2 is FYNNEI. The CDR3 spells CAGRGDRSISYEQYF. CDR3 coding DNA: TGTGCCGGCAGAGGGGACAGGTCCATCTCCTACGAGCAGTACTTC.

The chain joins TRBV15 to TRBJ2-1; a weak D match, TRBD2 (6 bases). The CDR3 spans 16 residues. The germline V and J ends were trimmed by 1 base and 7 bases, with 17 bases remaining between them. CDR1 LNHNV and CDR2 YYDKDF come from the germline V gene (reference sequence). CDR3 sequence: CATSRGWRAGSNEQFF. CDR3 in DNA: TGTGCCACCAGCAGAGGATGGAGGGCAGGGAGTAATGAGCAGTTCTTC.

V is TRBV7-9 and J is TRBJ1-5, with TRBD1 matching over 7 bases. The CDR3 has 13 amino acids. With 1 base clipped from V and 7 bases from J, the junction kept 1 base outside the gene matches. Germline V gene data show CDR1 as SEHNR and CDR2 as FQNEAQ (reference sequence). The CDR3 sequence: CASSLEGGQPQHF. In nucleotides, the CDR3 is TGTGCCAGCAGCTTAGAAGGGGGCCAGCCCCAGCATTTT. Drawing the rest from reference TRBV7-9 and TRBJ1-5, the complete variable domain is DTGVSQNPRHKITKRGQNVTFRCDPISEHNRLYWYRQTLGQGPEFLTYFQNEAQLEKSRLLSDRFSAERPKGSFSTLEIQRTEQGDSAMYLCASSLEGGQPQHFGDGTRLSIL.

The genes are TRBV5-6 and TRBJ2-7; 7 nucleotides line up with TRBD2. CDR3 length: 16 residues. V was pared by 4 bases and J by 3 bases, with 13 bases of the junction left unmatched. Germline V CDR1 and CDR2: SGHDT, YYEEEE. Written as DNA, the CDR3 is TGTGCCAGCAGCGGCCCGTTTTGGCGGGGGAACTACGAGCAGTACTTC. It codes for CASSGPFWRGNYEQYF.

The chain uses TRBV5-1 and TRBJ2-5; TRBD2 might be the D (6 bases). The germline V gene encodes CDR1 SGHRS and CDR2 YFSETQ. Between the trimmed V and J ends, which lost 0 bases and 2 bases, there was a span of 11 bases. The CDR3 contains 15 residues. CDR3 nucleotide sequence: TGCGCCAGCAGCTTGGTCTTAGCGGTTCAAGAGACCCAGTACTTC. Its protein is CASSLVLAVQETQYF.

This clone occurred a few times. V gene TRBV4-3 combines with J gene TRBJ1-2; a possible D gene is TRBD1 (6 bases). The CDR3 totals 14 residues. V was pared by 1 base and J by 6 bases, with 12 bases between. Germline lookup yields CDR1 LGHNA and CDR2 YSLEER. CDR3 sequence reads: CASSQVAGDDGYTF. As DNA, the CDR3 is TGCGCCAGCAGCCAAGTGGCAGGGGATGATGGCTACACCTTC.

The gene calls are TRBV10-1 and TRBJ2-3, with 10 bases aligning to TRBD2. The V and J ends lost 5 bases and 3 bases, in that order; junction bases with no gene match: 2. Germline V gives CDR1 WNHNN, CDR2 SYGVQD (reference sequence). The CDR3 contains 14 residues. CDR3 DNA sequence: TGCGCCAGCAGTTCTAGCGGGAGTACAGATACGCAGTATTTT. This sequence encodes CASSSSGSTDTQYF.

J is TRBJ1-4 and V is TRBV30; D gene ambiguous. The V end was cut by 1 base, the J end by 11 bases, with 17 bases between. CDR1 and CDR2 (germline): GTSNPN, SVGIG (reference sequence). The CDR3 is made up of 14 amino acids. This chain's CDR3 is CAWSGLINGVKLFF. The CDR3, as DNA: TGTGCCTGGAGTGGACTCATAAATGGAGTCAAACTGTTTTTT.